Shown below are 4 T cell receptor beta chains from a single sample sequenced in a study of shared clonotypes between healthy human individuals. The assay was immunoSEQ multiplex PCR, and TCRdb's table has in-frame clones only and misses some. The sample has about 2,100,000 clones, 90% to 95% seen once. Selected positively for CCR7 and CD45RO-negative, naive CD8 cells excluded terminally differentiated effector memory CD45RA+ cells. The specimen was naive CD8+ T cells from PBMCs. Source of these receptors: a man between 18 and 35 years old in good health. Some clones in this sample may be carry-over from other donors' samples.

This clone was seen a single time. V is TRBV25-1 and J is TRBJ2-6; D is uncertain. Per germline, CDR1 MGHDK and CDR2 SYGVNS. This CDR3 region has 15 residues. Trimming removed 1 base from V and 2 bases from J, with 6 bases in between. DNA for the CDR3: TGTGCCAGCAGTGAATTCGATCCTGGGGCCAACGTCCTGACTTTC. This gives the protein CASSEFDPGANVLTF.

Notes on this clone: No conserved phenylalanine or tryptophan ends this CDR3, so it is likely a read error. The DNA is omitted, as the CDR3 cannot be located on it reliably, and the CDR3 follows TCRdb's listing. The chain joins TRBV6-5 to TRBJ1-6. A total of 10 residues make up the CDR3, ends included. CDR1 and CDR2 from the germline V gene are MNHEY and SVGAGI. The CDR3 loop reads CASSRRGTWS.

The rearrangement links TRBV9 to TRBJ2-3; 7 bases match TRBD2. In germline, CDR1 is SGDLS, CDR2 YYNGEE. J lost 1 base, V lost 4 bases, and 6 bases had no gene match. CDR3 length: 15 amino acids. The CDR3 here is CASSSGLVRTDTQYF. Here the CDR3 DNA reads TGTGCCAGCAGCTCCGGACTAGTTCGCACAGATACGCAGTATTTT. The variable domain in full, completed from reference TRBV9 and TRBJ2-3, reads DSGVTQTPKHLITATGQRVTLRCSPRSGDLSVYWYQQSLDQGLQFLIQYYNGEERAKGNILERFSAQQFPDLHSELNLSSLELGDSALYFCASSSGLVRTDTQYFGPGTRLTVL.

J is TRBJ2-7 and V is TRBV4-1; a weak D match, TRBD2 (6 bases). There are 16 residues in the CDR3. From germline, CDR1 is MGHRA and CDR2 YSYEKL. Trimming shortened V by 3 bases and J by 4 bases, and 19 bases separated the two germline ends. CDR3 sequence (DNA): TGCGCCAGCAGCCATTGGGGAGGTTTAGCTGCGTACGAGCAGTACTTC. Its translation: CASSHWGGLAAYEQYF.